The rows below give T cell receptor beta chains drawn from one sample of a study of blood T cell repertoires in COVID-19. Sequenced by immunoSEQ multiplex PCR; TCRdb stores in-frame clones only, minus some. The profile shows fewer than 250,000 clones, 80% to 90% of them singletons. Sequencing was performed on peripheral blood. These receptors all come from a woman between 65 and 79 years old with acute or convalescent COVID-19. CDR3s include the opening cysteine and the closing phenylalanine or tryptophan. Fields, in order: V gene, clone size, J gene, D gene, CDR3 protein, CDR3 DNA. D genes are given only for firm matches. Not every row has a clone size; where given, it reads once, few, many or a size class.

v_gene: TRBV5-8; abundance: .; j_gene: TRBJ1-1; d_gene: .; CDR3aa: CASSFSRSEAFF; CDR3nt: TGTGCCAGCAGCTTCTCTCGTTCTGAAGCTTTCTTT
v_gene: TRBV4-1; abundance: .; j_gene: TRBJ2-7; d_gene: .; CDR3aa: CASSQDWRRGSEQYF; CDR3nt: TGCGCCAGCAGCCAAGATTGGAGGAGGGGCTCCGAGCAGTACTTC
v_gene: TRBV6-6; abundance: .; j_gene: TRBJ1-4; d_gene: TRBD1; CDR3aa: CASRPGTGRSNEKLFF; CDR3nt: TGTGCCAGCAGGCCAGGGACAGGGCGAAGTAATGAAAAACTGTTTTTT
v_gene: TRBV19; abundance: .; j_gene: TRBJ2-1; d_gene: TRBD1; CDR3aa: CASSRGQGATLRNEQFF; CDR3nt: TGTGCCAGTAGTAGAGGACAGGGGGCAACCTTACGCAATGAGCAGTTCTTC
v_gene: TRBV28; abundance: .; j_gene: TRBJ2-3; d_gene: TRBD2; CDR3aa: CASSLEAGDTDTQYF; CDR3nt: TGTGCCAGCAGTTTAGAGGCGGGGGACACAGATACGCAGTATTTT
v_gene: TRBV6-5; abundance: .; j_gene: TRBJ1-5; d_gene: .; CDR3aa: CASRGSNQPQHF; CDR3nt: TGTGCCAGCCGAGGGTCTAACCAGCCCCAGCATTTT
v_gene: TRBV30; abundance: .; j_gene: TRBJ1-4; d_gene: .; CDR3aa: CAWKSADRGWEKLFF; CDR3nt: TGTGCCTGGAAATCGGCTGATAGGGGTTGGGAAAAACTGTTTTTT
v_gene: TRBV6-5; abundance: .; j_gene: TRBJ1-4; d_gene: TRBD1; CDR3aa: CASTLGTVFNEKLFF; CDR3nt: TGTGCCTCAACGCTCGGGACAGTATTTAATGAAAAACTGTTTTTT
v_gene: TRBV19; abundance: .; j_gene: TRBJ2-5; d_gene: TRBD1; CDR3aa: CASSFRDSQETQYF; CDR3nt: TGTGCCAGTAGTTTCCGGGACAGCCAAGAGACCCAGTACTTC
v_gene: TRBV5-1; abundance: .; j_gene: TRBJ2-5; d_gene: TRBD2; CDR3aa: CASFSGVGETQYF; CDR3nt: TGCGCCAGTTTTAGCGGGGTGGGAGAGACCCAGTACTTC
v_gene: TRBV4-1; abundance: .; j_gene: TRBJ2-5; d_gene: TRBD2; CDR3aa: CASSPGLAGAFQETQYF; CDR3nt: TGCGCCAGCAGCCCGGGACTAGCGGGGGCCTTCCAAGAGACCCAGTACTTC
v_gene: TRBV19; abundance: .; j_gene: TRBJ1-1; d_gene: .; CDR3aa: CASIELGGGGTEAFF; CDR3nt: TGTGCCAGTATCGAACTCGGGGGAGGGGGAACTGAAGCTTTCTTT
v_gene: TRBV11-2; abundance: .; j_gene: TRBJ1-2; d_gene: .; CDR3aa: CASSIQGSDYGYTF; CDR3nt: TGTGCCAGCAGCATCCAGGGGTCCGACTATGGCTACACCTTC
v_gene: TRBV3-1/TRBV3-2; abundance: few; j_gene: TRBJ1-1; d_gene: .; CDR3aa: CASSRGRVFNTESFF; CDR3nt: TGTGCCAGCAGCCGCGGCCGGGTCTTTAACACTGAATCTTTCTTT
v_gene: TRBV3-1/TRBV3-2; abundance: .; j_gene: TRBJ2-3; d_gene: TRBD2; CDR3aa: CASSQGLAGGPYTQYF; CDR3nt: TGTGCCAGCAGCCAAGGTTTAGCGGGGGGGCCCTATACGCAGTATTTT
v_gene: TRBV18; abundance: .; j_gene: TRBJ1-5; d_gene: .; CDR3aa: CASSIADSNQPQHF; CDR3nt: TGTGCCAGCTCTATAGCGGACAGCAATCAGCCCCAGCATTTT
v_gene: TRBV28; abundance: .; j_gene: TRBJ2-7; d_gene: TRBD1; CDR3aa: CASSPLGTGAYEQYF; CDR3nt: TGTGCCAGCAGTCCTCTTGGGACAGGGGCCTACGAGCAGTACTTC
v_gene: TRBV29-1; abundance: .; j_gene: TRBJ2-1; d_gene: TRBD2; CDR3aa: CSVEDRLAGYNEQFF; CDR3nt: TGCAGCGTTGAAGACCGGCTAGCGGGGTACAATGAGCAGTTCTTC
v_gene: TRBV18; abundance: few; j_gene: TRBJ2-7; d_gene: TRBD1; CDR3aa: CASSPPSRGLYEQYF; CDR3nt: TGTGCCAGCTCACCACCGTCAAGGGGGCTCTACGAGCAGTACTTC
v_gene: TRBV11-2; abundance: .; j_gene: TRBJ2-3; d_gene: TRBD2; CDR3aa: CASSLISAGTRSDTQYF; CDR3nt: TGTGCCAGCAGCTTAATTTCGGCGGGGACTAGGTCAGATACGCAGTATTTT
v_gene: TRBV28; abundance: .; j_gene: TRBJ2-7; d_gene: TRBD1; CDR3aa: CASSTQGALNEQYF; CDR3nt: TGTGCCAGCAGTACTCAGGGGGCGCTTAACGAGCAGTACTTC
v_gene: TRBV2; abundance: .; j_gene: TRBJ1-1; d_gene: .; CDR3aa: CASSGQGWTEAFF; CDR3nt: TGTGCCAGCAGTGGGCAGGGGTGGACTGAAGCTTTCTTT
v_gene: TRBV30; abundance: once; j_gene: TRBJ2-7; d_gene: TRBD1; CDR3aa: CAWSIGQGAQRSYEQYF; CDR3nt: TGTGCCTGGAGCATAGGACAGGGGGCGCAAAGGTCCTACGAGCAGTACTTC
v_gene: TRBV5-1; abundance: .; j_gene: TRBJ1-5; d_gene: .; CDR3aa: CASSWGDSNQPQHF; CDR3nt: TGCGCCAGCAGCTGGGGCGATAGCAATCAGCCCCAGCATTTT
v_gene: TRBV6-5; abundance: .; j_gene: TRBJ2-5; d_gene: .; CDR3aa: CASSHGGPETQYF; CDR3nt: TGTGCCAGCAGTCACGGGGGGCCAGAGACCCAGTACTTC
v_gene: TRBV28; abundance: .; j_gene: TRBJ1-2; d_gene: .; CDR3aa: CASSTGLYGYTF; CDR3nt: TGTGCCAGCAGCACAGGGTTATATGGCTACACCTTC
v_gene: TRBV6-5; abundance: .; j_gene: TRBJ1-2; d_gene: TRBD1; CDR3aa: CASSNPQGAWYGYTF; CDR3nt: TGTGCCAGCAGTAACCCCCAGGGGGCGTGGTATGGCTACACCTTC
v_gene: TRBV10-3; abundance: .; j_gene: TRBJ1-1; d_gene: .; CDR3aa: CAISEVGTEAFF; CDR3nt: TGTGCCATCAGTGAGGTCGGCACTGAAGCTTTCTTT
v_gene: TRBV29-1; abundance: few; j_gene: TRBJ1-1; d_gene: .; CDR3aa: CSVDSPPGAFF; CDR3nt: TGCAGCGTTGATAGCCCCCCGGGGGCTTTCTTT
v_gene: TRBV4-3; abundance: .; j_gene: TRBJ1-6; d_gene: .; CDR3aa: CASSQDRDTNSPLHF; CDR3nt: TGCGCCAGCAGCCAAGATAGGGACACCAATTCACCCCTCCACTTT
v_gene: TRBV23-1; abundance: once; j_gene: TRBJ2-5; d_gene: TRBD1; CDR3aa: CASSQSWKQGQETQYF; CDR3nt: TGCGCCAGCAGTCAATCTTGGAAACAGGGGCAAGAGACCCAGTACTTC
v_gene: TRBV10-3; abundance: .; j_gene: TRBJ1-5; d_gene: .; CDR3aa: CAISESGKGVGQPQHF; CDR3nt: TGTGCCATCAGTGAGTCGGGAAAAGGGGTCGGTCAGCCCCAGCATTTT
v_gene: TRBV28; abundance: .; j_gene: TRBJ1-2; d_gene: .; CDR3aa: CASSLGPGYGYTF; CDR3nt: TGTGCCAGCAGTTTAGGGCCCGGCTATGGCTACACCTTC
v_gene: TRBV10-3; abundance: .; j_gene: TRBJ1-1; d_gene: TRBD1; CDR3aa: CATRSGPGTGGDTEAFF; CDR3nt: TGTGCCACCCGGTCCGGTCCCGGGACAGGGGGGGACACTGAAGCTTTCTTT
v_gene: TRBV16; abundance: .; j_gene: TRBJ1-5; d_gene: TRBD1; CDR3aa: CASSRTGEGKQPQHF; CDR3nt: TGTGCCAGCAGCCGGACAGGGGAAGGGAAGCAGCCCCAGCATTTT
v_gene: TRBV5-1; abundance: .; j_gene: TRBJ1-3; d_gene: .; CDR3aa: CASSLGQFSGNTIYF; CDR3nt: TGCGCCAGCAGCTTGGGACAGTTCTCTGGAAACACCATATATTTT
v_gene: TRBV5-1; abundance: .; j_gene: TRBJ1-1; d_gene: .; CDR3aa: CASSLAAGQGTEAFF; CDR3nt: TGCGCCAGCAGCTTGGCGGCAGGGCAAGGCACTGAAGCTTTCTTT
v_gene: TRBV19; abundance: .; j_gene: TRBJ1-5; d_gene: .; CDR3aa: CASTGGGPSSNQPQHF; CDR3nt: TGTGCCAGTACCGGGGGGGGCCCTTCTAGCAATCAGCCCCAGCATTTT
v_gene: TRBV28; abundance: .; j_gene: TRBJ2-7; d_gene: TRBD1; CDR3aa: CASNGSGQGHEQYF; CDR3nt: TGTGCCAGCAACGGTTCGGGACAGGGCCACGAGCAGTACTTC
v_gene: TRBV4-1; abundance: once; j_gene: TRBJ2-5; d_gene: TRBD2; CDR3aa: CASSSGEGLAGEETQYF; CDR3nt: TGCGCCAGCAGCTCAGGGGAGGGACTAGCGGGGGAGGAGACCCAGTACTTC
v_gene: TRBV7-2; abundance: .; j_gene: TRBJ2-5; d_gene: TRBD2; CDR3aa: CASTTRGWQETQYF; CDR3nt: TGTGCCAGCACAACGCGGGGGTGGCAAGAGACCCAGTACTTC
v_gene: TRBV5-4; abundance: .; j_gene: TRBJ1-1; d_gene: TRBD1; CDR3aa: CASSSEPGQRNTEAFF; CDR3nt: TGTGCCAGCAGCTCGGAGCCGGGACAGAGGAACACTGAAGCTTTCTTT
v_gene: TRBV21-1; abundance: .; j_gene: TRBJ1-1; d_gene: .; CDR3aa: CASNRGAEAFF; CDR3nt: TGTGCCAGCAACAGGGGCGCTGAAGCTTTCTTT
v_gene: TRBV24-1; abundance: .; j_gene: TRBJ1-3; d_gene: .; CDR3aa: CATSSGRTSGNTIYF; CDR3nt: TGTGCCACCAGTAGCGGGCGGACATCTGGAAACACCATATATTTT
v_gene: TRBV7-6; abundance: .; j_gene: TRBJ1-6; d_gene: .; CDR3aa: CASAEGERSYNSPLHF; CDR3nt: TGTGCCAGCGCGGAAGGGGAAAGATCCTATAATTCACCCCTCCACTTT
v_gene: TRBV6-2/TRBV6-3; abundance: .; j_gene: TRBJ1-2; d_gene: .; CDR3aa: CASSWGRGAGYTF; CDR3nt: TGTGCCAGCAGTTGGGGCCGTGGGGCTGGCTACACCTTC
v_gene: TRBV28; abundance: .; j_gene: TRBJ1-2; d_gene: .; CDR3aa: CAGGGGAYGYTF; CDR3nt: TGTGCTGGAGGCGGGGGCGCGTATGGCTACACCTTC
v_gene: TRBV6-5; abundance: .; j_gene: TRBJ1-3; d_gene: .; CDR3aa: CASKRDTHSGNTIYF; CDR3nt: TGTGCCAGTAAACGGGACACCCACTCTGGAAACACCATATATTTT
v_gene: TRBV9; abundance: once; j_gene: TRBJ1-4; d_gene: TRBD1; CDR3aa: CASSISGTEVYEKLFF; CDR3nt: TGTGCCAGCAGCATATCCGGGACAGAAGTATATGAAAAACTGTTTTTT
v_gene: TRBV2; abundance: .; j_gene: TRBJ1-1; d_gene: .; CDR3aa: CASGILGLGTEAFF; CDR3nt: TGTGCCAGCGGTATCCTGGGTCTAGGCACTGAAGCTTTCTTT
v_gene: TRBV12-3/TRBV12-4; abundance: .; j_gene: TRBJ1-2; d_gene: .; CDR3aa: CASSPGANYGYTF; CDR3nt: TGTGCCAGCAGTCCAGGGGCTAACTATGGCTACACCTTC
v_gene: TRBV4-2; abundance: .; j_gene: TRBJ2-2; d_gene: TRBD2; CDR3aa: CASSQAGLAGGPKGELFF; CDR3nt: TGTGCCAGCAGCCAAGCTGGACTAGCGGGGGGGCCGAAGGGGGAGCTGTTTTTT